The clone carrying this T cell receptor beta chain occurred once. Its antigen is not known. Clones were read by immunoSEQ multiplex PCR, and TCRdb kept only the in-frame ones, dropping some. The sample has 65,000 to 80,000 clones; about nine tenths are singletons. This entry belongs to a study of OX40 agonist ivuxolimab in advanced cancers. Study background: Partial responses were seen in three patients, one with hepatocellular carcinoma and two with cutaneous melanoma. Whole-study findings and limits: At doses 0.1 to 3.0 mg/kg, CD4+ and CD8+ clones expanded.

Trimming shortened V by 0 bases and J by 4 bases, and 10 bases separated the two germline ends. The germline CDR1 and CDR2 sequences are SGHRS and YFSETQ. The CDR3 consists of 14 residues. The sequencing used CD4+ or CD8+ T cells sorted from blood, collected in a trial of the OX40 agonist ivuxolimab. The TCR originated in an adult with an advanced solid tumor such as melanoma, head and neck, liver or kidney cancer. This sequence joins TRBV5-1 and TRBJ1-2; D is perhaps TRBD1 (6 bases). The DNA of the CDR3 is TGCGCCAGCAGCTTGGAAATAGGGGGCTATGGCTACACCTTC. Its translation is CASSLEIGGYGYTF.